This TCR beta chain was documented in a study of T cells in women clearing cervical HPV infection. About this clone: The read gets to within 3 residues of the CDR3 end, and the germline J gene fills in the rest.

TCRdb's table, derived via immunoSEQ multiplex PCR, lists solely in-frame clones and lacks some. The table gives around 17,000 clones; the top ten clones make up 6.5% to 9% of it. V lost 4 bases and J 3 bases, leaving 15 bases between the germline ends. The CDR3 has 14 residues. Looked up from germline, CDR1 is GTSNPN and CDR2 is SVGIG (reference sequence). Material: blood buffy coat. The sequence derives from a woman between 18 and 69 years old with a cervical HPV16 infection that either progressed to CIN3+ or cleared (not recorded which). The V call is TRBV30, the J call TRBJ1-1, with D perhaps TRBD1 (5 bases). The CDR3: CAWIHFTGYTEAFF. The CDR3 bases that were read are TGTGCCTGGATTCATTTTACAGGCTACACTGAA.